This T cell receptor beta chain was captured in a study of shared clonotypes between healthy human individuals. Whole-study findings and limits: A handful of donors had about 5.1% of their naive CD4 clonotypes in common.

Germline V gene sequence: CDR1 MGHRA, CDR2 YSYEKL. The V gene lost 0 bases and the J gene lost 4 bases, with 16 bases spanning the gap. This CDR3 has 16 amino acids. Clones were read by immunoSEQ multiplex PCR, and TCRdb kept only the in-frame ones, dropping some. Among some 1,900,000 clones, about 95% were seen once, and the ten largest hold approximately 1%. This clone is a singleton in its sample. The antigen remains unidentified. Positive CCR7 selection of CD45RO-negative cells yielded the naive CD8 cells, and terminally differentiated effector memory CD45RA+ cells were excluded. Sequencing used naive CD8+ T cells sorted from blood. The chain uses TRBV4-1 and TRBJ2-7; D is uncertain. This receptor was taken from a man aged 18 to 30 in good health. DNA of the CDR3: TGCGCCAGCAGCCAAGAAATGTTCACAGAAGCTTACGAGCAGTACTTC. As protein: CASSQEMFTEAYEQYF.